A single sample gave rise to the 23 T cell receptor beta chains below, sequenced in a study of T cell responses to AZD1222 COVID-19 vaccine. Assay used: immunoSEQ multiplex PCR; TCRdb lists only in-frame clones, some missing. Of 100,000 to 150,000 clones in the sample, more than 85% were seen once. Source: peripheral blood, taken on day 0 of AZD1222 vaccination. The origin of the receptors is an adult in good health.

This chain joins TRBV15 and TRBJ1-4; D uncertain. CDR1 is LNHNV, CDR2 YYDKDF, per germline (reference sequence). Trimming removed 1 base from V and 5 bases from J, with 14 bases in between. The CDR3 is made up of 16 amino acids. CDR3 sequence reads: CATSRAGNSQNEKLFF. In DNA, the CDR3 is TGTGCCACCAGCAGAGCTGGGAACAGTCAAAATGAAAAACTGTTTTTT.

This chain joins TRBV10-1 and TRBJ1-2; no clear D. Germline V gene lookup returns CDR1 WNHNN and CDR2 SYGVQD (reference sequence). Between the trimmed V and J ends, which lost 9 bases and 7 bases, there was a span of 12 bases. This CDR3 has 11 residues. CDR3 DNA: TGCGCCAGGCGACTAATTCGTGGCTACACCTTC. Amino acids: CARRLIRGYTF.

J is TRBJ2-7 and V is TRBV6-1, with 9 bases matching TRBD1. The germline V gene has CDR1 MNHNS and CDR2 SASEGT. The length of the CDR3 is 14 residues. V gave up 3 bases and J gave up 3 bases; unmatched junction bases: 3. The CDR3 is CASSEDRGGYEQYF. The CDR3 DNA follows: TGTGCCAGCAGTGAGGACAGGGGCGGCTACGAGCAGTACTTC.

V gene TRBV20-1 combines with J gene TRBJ2-1; no firm D call. Deletions cut 3 bases from V and 8 bases from J, with 11 bases between. The CDR3 has 12 amino acids. The germline gives CDR1 DFQATT, CDR2 SNEGSKA (reference sequence). CDR3 in amino acids: CSASPWLDEQFF. Written as DNA, the CDR3 is TGCAGTGCTAGTCCCTGGTTAGATGAGCAGTTCTTC.

V usage is TRBV6-5 and J usage is TRBJ1-4, with unresolved D. Trimming shortened V by 0 bases and J by 0 bases, and 8 bases separated the two germline ends. Germline-derived CDR1 and CDR2 are MNHEY and SVGAGI. The CDR3 extends over 16 amino acids. The CDR3 DNA follows: TGTGCCAGCAGTTACTCGGGAAAAGCAACTAATGAAAAACTGTTTTTT. This translates into CASSYSGKATNEKLFF.

The genes are TRBV7-2 and TRBJ2-3; D remains unclear. Germline CDR1 SGHTA, CDR2 FQGNSA. The CDR3 extends over 13 amino acids. The ends were cut back, 5 bases at V and 6 bases at J, with 12 bases in the middle. This CDR3 is CASSPNPLDTQYF. Written as DNA, the CDR3 is TGTGCCAGCAGCCCCAACCCCCTGGATACGCAGTATTTT.

This clone was detected once. Within the sample, other DNA sequences also encode this same CDR3. The chain has TRBV11-2 and TRBJ1-1; unclear D gene. Germline V gene data show CDR1 as SGHAT and CDR2 as FQNNGV. The CDR3 sequence is 14 residues long. Trimming removed 1 base at V and 1 base at J, with 7 bases between. Written as DNA, the CDR3 is TGTGCCAGCAGCTTAGGGACGGCGAACACTGAAGCTTTCTTT. Encoded protein: CASSLGTANTEAFF.

The chain carries TRBV27 and TRBJ1-1; no reliable D call. The length of the CDR3 is 15 residues. V lost 2 bases to trimming and J lost 0 bases, with 10 bases between them. Germline CDR1 is MNHEY and CDR2 is SMNVEV (reference sequence). The CDR3 DNA reads TGTGCCAGCAGTTTAGGGCCAAGGATGAACACTGAAGCTTTCTTT. Protein product: CASSLGPRMNTEAFF.

V is TRBV7-3 and J is TRBJ1-2, with D possibly being TRBD1 (5 bases). The germline CDR1 and CDR2 sequences are SGHTA and FQGTGA. This CDR3 contains 13 residues. Trimming left V 5 bases short and J 8 bases short, with 15 bases between. The CDR3 reads CASSNRDGRGYTF. The CDR3 coding sequence is TGTGCCAGCAGCAACCGGGACGGTCGGGGCTACACCTTC.

The chain employs TRBV10-1 and TRBJ1-1; D is perhaps TRBD1 (5 bases). Trimming stripped 5 bases from V and 3 bases from J, with 13 bases between. Germline lookup yields CDR1 WNHNN and CDR2 SYGVQD (reference sequence). The CDR3 totals 14 residues. CDR3 coding DNA: TGCGCCAGCAGTTCGGGGCAGTCCGACACTGAAGCTTTCTTT. This codes for CASSSGQSDTEAFF.

The rearrangement links TRBV5-1 to TRBJ2-3; D may be TRBD1 (6 bases). Germline CDR1 and CDR2: SGHRS and YFSETQ. The CDR3 totals 12 residues. V shed 4 bases and J shed 6 bases, with 9 bases lying between them. The CDR3 DNA is TGCGCCAGCAGCATCGGACAGGATACGCAGTATTTT. Its translation is CASSIGQDTQYF.

This clone has a single count. V is TRBV4-1 and J is TRBJ2-2, with D perhaps TRBD1 (6 bases). V lost 1 base and J lost 4, with 10 bases in between. Germline V CDR1 and CDR2: MGHRA, YSYEKL. The length of the CDR3 is 15 residues. The CDR3 bases are TGCGCCAGCAGCCAAGTGGCAGGGGCCACCGGGGAGCTGTTTTTT. Protein: CASSQVAGATGELFF.

The rearrangement links TRBV19 to TRBJ2-1; 7 bases agree with TRBD1. CDR1 is LNHDA, CDR2 SQIVND, per germline (reference sequence). The V and J ends lost 7 bases and 0 bases, in that order; junction bases with no gene match: 0. This CDR3 region has 13 residues. CDR3 in DNA: TGTGCCAGTACAGGGGGCTCCTACAATGAGCAGTTCTTC. This encodes CASTGGSYNEQFF.

This sequence joins TRBV19 and TRBJ1-1; a possible D gene is TRBD1 (6 bases). CDR1 is LNHDA and CDR2 is SQIVND in the germline V gene (reference sequence). The CDR3 consists of 15 residues. V lost 2 bases to trimming and J lost 4 bases, with 14 bases between them. The CDR3 sequence is CASSIFPGVITEAFF. The CDR3 DNA is TGTGCCAGTAGTATATTTCCAGGGGTGATCACTGAAGCTTTCTTT.

The chain recombines TRBV7-6 with TRBJ2-2; the D gene is possibly TRBD1 (6 bases). This CDR3 has 15 amino acids. In germline, CDR1 is SGHVS, CDR2 FNYEAQ. Trimming removed 6 bases from V and 4 bases from J, with 15 bases in between. DNA of the CDR3: TGTGCCAGCAGTCCGCGTGGGGGCCTCACCGGGGAGCTGTTTTTT. The encoded protein is CASSPRGGLTGELFF.

V gene TRBV28 combines with J gene TRBJ2-7; 10 bases agree with TRBD1. Trimming cost V 1 base and J 5 bases; bases outside gene matches: 5. The CDR3 length is 15 residues. The germline V gene encodes CDR1 MDHEN and CDR2 SYDVKM. In DNA, the CDR3 is TGTGCCAGCAGTTTATATGGGACAGGGGATCACGAGCAGTACTTC. It codes for CASSLYGTGDHEQYF.

This clone was seen just once. The chain employs TRBV4-1 and TRBJ1-2; D ambiguous. V lost 0 bases to trimming and J lost 2 bases, with 7 bases between them. The CDR3 loop spans 14 amino acids. The V gene's germline CDR1 is MGHRA and CDR2 YSYEKL. CDR3 in amino acids: CASSQDPVNYGYTF. In DNA form, the CDR3 reads TGCGCCAGCAGCCAAGATCCGGTAAACTATGGCTACACCTTC.

In DNA form, the CDR3 reads TGTGCCAGCAGTCCCTCCAGAGCTCCTTATAGCAATCAGCCCCAGCATTTT. Amino acids: CASSPSRAPYSNQPQHF. V gene TRBV6-2 or TRBV6-3 combines with J gene TRBJ1-5; D call uncertain. V dropped 5 bases and J dropped 0 bases, with 17 bases sitting between them. Germline CDR1 reads MNHEY; CDR2 reads SVGEGT. The CDR3 covers 17 residues.

The chain uses TRBV9 and TRBJ2-7, with D uncertain. Trimming pared 2 bases from V and 2 bases from J, leaving 8 bases between. CDR3 size: 13 residues. Germline V CDR1 and CDR2: SGDLS, YYNGEE. The CDR3 DNA follows: TGTGCCAGCAGCGTGTCTGGGGCCTACGAGCAGTACTTC. It encodes CASSVSGAYEQYF.

The genes are TRBV9 and TRBJ2-1; the D is unclear. The V end was cut by 2 bases, the J end by 5 bases, with 8 bases between. The CDR3 length is 13 residues. Germline CDR1 is SGDLS and CDR2 is YYNGEE. The CDR3 loop is CASSVGQDNEQFF. DNA for the CDR3: TGTGCCAGCAGCGTCGGGCAGGACAATGAGCAGTTCTTC. Filled out from reference TRBV9 and TRBJ2-1, the complete variable domain reads DSGVTQTPKHLITATGQRVTLRCSPRSGDLSVYWYQQSLDQGLQFLIQYYNGEERAKGNILERFSAQQFPDLHSELNLSSLELGDSALYFCASSVGQDNEQFFGPGTRLTVL.

The CDR3 DNA reads TGTGCCAGCAGCCCAGTACAGGGGCGACACGAGCAGTACTTC. Encoded protein: CASSPVQGRHEQYF. This chain links TRBV9 with TRBJ2-7, with 7 bases aligning to TRBD1. The ends lost 4 bases at V and 5 bases at J; junction bases unmatched: 9. CDR1 is SGDLS, CDR2 YYNGEE, per germline. The CDR3 is 14 amino acids.

This clone was seen only once. This chain connects TRBV2 to TRBJ2-1; 8 bases are shared with TRBD2. CDR3 length equals 14 residues. The germline CDR1 and CDR2 sequences are SNHLY and FYNNEI. The trim removed 8 bases at V and 5 bases at J, leaving 8 bases unmatched. The CDR3 DNA sequence: TGTGCCAGCCCGGTAGCGGGGAGTGACAATGAGCAGTTCTTC. Amino acids: CASPVAGSDNEQFF.

The chain employs TRBV15 and TRBJ2-5; D is unclear. This CDR3 comprises 18 residues. CDR1 is LNHNV, CDR2 YYDKDF, per germline (reference sequence). Trimming removed 1 base from V and 2 bases from J, with 20 bases in between. The CDR3 nucleotides read TGTGCCACCAGCAGAGTTCCCCCGCCAGCCTCTGGTCAAGAGACCCAGTACTTC. Its translation: CATSRVPPPASGQETQYF.